This TCR beta chain was found in a study of cytomegalovirus exposure and HLA in healthy donors listed by TCRdb under 2017. Looking at the study overall: An earlier analysis of roughly 610 of the donors reported roughly 300 Gb of sequence data and 100 million to 120 million unique TCR beta sequences obtained from roughly 180 million T cells. Among the approximately 400 genotyped donors, approximately 82% belonged to the genetic ancestry cluster associated with self-reported Caucasian donors. A few DR-DQ haplotypes were handled as single units for association and clustering because linkage in the cohort was strong. An early release that covered some 640 HLA-typed donors contained around 300 gigabases of sequencing data and approximately 85 million unique TCR sequences. Genome-wide SNP genotypes for about 60% of the 666 donors were used in a later genetic analysis, which treated that subset as a discovery cohort. The study aimed to test whether signatures of past pathogen exposure could be identified by cataloging public T cell receptors. A later analysis re-analyzed previously published TCR beta repertoires from 550 to 700 donors and added high-resolution HLA genotyping to study TCR occurrence patterns. Using immunosequencing, the study profiled T cell repertoires from 640 or so subjects and related those repertoires to cytomegalovirus serostatus. Among 398 genotyped donors of the cohort, an average of 235,054 unique TCR beta nucleotide sequences were sequenced per donor, roughly 20% of them non-productive. Typing coverage differed by locus: A, B, C, DRB1 and DQB1 were typed in roughly 620-640 donors, DQA1 in about 560, DPA1 in approximately 610, and DPB1 in 472. Along with the approximately 700-subject first cohort, a separate validation cohort of about 110 different subjects was used. An earlier analysis of fewer than 750 of the donors used high-throughput TCR beta sequencing to judge whether each TCR beta V gene segment behaved as functional or pseudogenic. HLA typing covered class I and class II loci at four-digit resolution. High-throughput TCR immunosequencing, statistical association of individual TCRs with disease status, and machine learning were combined to predict cytomegalovirus infection status. Donor age, sex, ethnicity and CMV serostatus were compiled together with the repertoire data. In the later analysis, no new phenotypic data were used to find candidate immune exposures; instead, reliance was placed on TCR beta sequences and their occurrence across donors. Every repertoire in the discovery cohort had been generated on one and the same sequencing platform.

Preparation of the library involved the immunoSEQ multiplex PCR assay. The multiplex PCR relied on a mix of 60 forward primers for TCR Vbeta segments and 13 reverse primers for TCR Jbeta segments. The CDR3 region of rearranged TCR beta genes was amplified from genomic DNA by a multiplex PCR assay. Amplified TCR beta libraries were sequenced as 87-base-pair reads on the Illumina HiSeq System. The authors' pipeline ran thus. A later analysis tallied 80 million to 95 million unique TCR beta chains across the 640 or so repertoires, and about 10 million of those chains were shared by two or more donors. To remove PCR and sequencing errors, raw reads were error-corrected and collapsed into unique sequences using a nearest-neighbor algorithm that merged closely related sequences. To assign V, D and J gene segments, CDR3 sequences were aligned to IMGT reference sequences. For a sequence to be retained, a match of at least six nucleotides was required to both a V gene segment and a J gene segment. Rearrangements were called productive when the CDR3 lacked stop codons and stayed in frame with V and J; all others were non-productive. CDR3 was defined according to IMGT convention as the region running from the second conserved V-encoded cysteine to the conserved J-encoded phenylalanine. The earlier analysis of 550 to 650 of the donors excluded any sequence lacking an unambiguous match to a single V gene segment. In an earlier analysis of 587 of the donors, V segments were called functional above 56.7% productive rearrangements and were called segregating when the between-donor standard deviation exceeded 5%. A statistical classification framework was built for diagnosing cytomegalovirus status from the catalog of TCR beta chain sequences. A later analysis assigned V and J genes by comparing TCR nucleotide sequences with IMGT/GENE-DB human TR gene sequences. The TCRdist pipeline was used in a later analysis to assign CDR3 sequences and most-parsimonious VDJ recombination scenarios. A later analysis defined each TCR beta chain by its CDR3 amino acid sequence plus V-gene family, and excluded reads lacking a unique V-gene family. In a later analysis, a few hundred highly shared, low-generation-probability nucleotide sequences were removed to address suspected cross-contamination and a sequencing artifact. In a later analysis, a clonal expansion index for each public chain was calculated from normalized within-repertoire ranks of inferred template counts. In a later analysis, generation probabilities were computed with a VDJ recombination model fitted to out-of-frame rearrangements, and the resulting probabilities were checked against IGoR. In a later analysis, hypergeometric tests were used to score TCR-TCR, TCR-HLA and TCR-CMV co-occurrence, with a repertoire-size bias correction applied to TCR pairs. To estimate false discovery rates, a later analysis permuted the HLA or CMV assignments 20 times. In a later analysis, co-occurring TCRs were grouped with DBSCAN, and TCRdist sequence similarity was added when clustering was performed within HLA-allele-positive subsets. Repertoires with fewer than 30,000 or more than 120,000 public chains, plus five repertoires with anomalous nucleotide sharing, were excluded from co-occurrence clustering. Not all clones reach the TCRdb copy of this immuneACCESS table, which keeps in-frame sequences only. Checked studies attribute under half of the gap to unresolved V genes and leave the rest unexplained. V and J calls and clone size are as listed in that table; D and trimming were resolved from the DNA. This sample is represented by approximately 70,000 clones; around 70% of them were singletons. The ten most abundant clones make up 8.5% to 10% of the sample.

CDR1 and CDR2, per the germline V gene, are SGHRS and YFSETQ. The CDR3 spans 14 residues, from the cysteine through the phenylalanine. Only the CDR3 part of the read is kept: 42 bases, read in frame from the first base. V lost 4 bases and J lost 5 bases; the stretch between them is 15 bases long. The cohort comprised hundreds of healthy bone marrow donors. At the time of sampling, all cohort members were nominally healthy, though unrecorded immune exposures were likely present. The donor was CMV seropositive and belonged to the group of more than 250 seropositive cohort members. Each donor provided a peripheral blood sample, and peripheral blood mononuclear cells were used for TCR beta sequencing. The Qiagen DNeasy Blood Extraction Kit was used to extract genomic DNA from the blood cell samples. General study outcomes and caveats: The cohort was sequenced for TCR beta chains only, and without alpha or paired-chain data the features that could be detected were limited. Because the 87-base-pair reads could not distinguish some IMGT-functional V segments, including TRBV6-2 and TRBV6-3, those segments were excluded. A further reported finding was that TCR beta sequences accurately predicted the HLA-A and HLA-B alleles for most subjects in the first cohort. In a later genetic analysis, fewer N-insertions in productive TCRs were reported among donors in an Asian-associated ancestry cluster than the roughly 700-donor mean. Because counts were too low, roughly 17 rarely observed V segments, including chromosome 9 orphons, were left out of the earlier analysis of some 600 of the donors. Linkage disequilibrium might explain the correlated functional status among segregating V segments, but an unknown experimental factor could not be excluded. V-gene and J-gene trimming of TCR beta chains was associated with a missense DCLRE1C variant in a later genetic analysis, and the association was replicated in an independent cohort. HLA typing was unavailable for some donors at each locus, so association tests used only the typed subset. The sequencing pipeline was judged likely to have produced a cluster of highly shared sequence variants as a technical artifact. A few of the identified cytomegalovirus-associated TCR beta chains were confirmed in vitro to be specific for cytomegalovirus antigens. In a later analysis, TCR association rates were found to vary across HLA loci, with the most associated TCRs seen for DRB1 alleles and the fewest for HLA-C alleles. Cytomegalovirus status was reported to be diagnosed by the classifier with high specificity and sensitivity in both the original and validation cohorts. In a later analysis, several top co-occurrence clusters were reported to appear linked to parvovirus B19, influenza, CMV and Epstein-Barr virus. It was suggested by the authors that the approach could potentially be generalized to other disease states and immunological phenotypes. A later analysis found that HLA-associated TCR beta chains were more clonally expanded and had lower generation probabilities than equally common non-associated chains. An earlier analysis of some 590 of the donors showed that most TCR beta V segments appeared in productive rearrangements either about 90% or about 30% of the time, which broadly matched IMGT annotations. Presence/absence analyses assumed roughly uniform sequencing depth across donors, an assumption that may not hold. According to a later analysis, most CMV-associated TCR beta chains appeared to be HLA-restricted, and the HLA associations seemed to be driven largely by CMV exposure. When HLA alleles, especially DR and DQ, strongly co-occurred, attributing TCR associations to individual alleles was difficult. CMV serostatus was the only immune exposure information available for the cohort. A later analysis associated about 16,000 TCR beta sequences with specific HLA alleles at a false discovery rate of 0.05. A total of around 150 TCR beta chains were listed by the study as associated with cytomegalovirus. Most TCR sequences were seen in very few donors, while some public TCRs were found in many individuals.

This clone was seen only once. Its antigen is still unknown. There are no base qualities to consult, and no much larger clone falls within one base. The sequence links TRBV5-1 to TRBJ2-5, and perhaps TRBD1 as D gene, on 7 matching bases. The clonotype was recovered from a woman aged 50 to 60 in good health and CMV-seropositive. Sample: PBMCs. The DNA is TGCGCCAGCAGCCCGGGTTCAGGGGGGGAGACCCAGTACTTC. Its coded protein is CASSPGSGGETQYF.